This is a list of T cell receptor beta chains from one sample in a study of high-grade serous ovarian cancer treatment subgroups. TCRdb's copy holds only in-frame clones and misses some; the assay was immunoSEQ multiplex PCR. The repertoire holds 1,500 to 2,000 clones, with 65% to 70% as singletons. Sample: tumor tissue. The source of these receptors is a human donor with high-grade serous ovarian cancer. Both conserved end residues are part of each CDR3. Fields, in order: clone size, J gene, V gene, D gene, CDR3 protein, CDR3 DNA. D genes are given only for firm matches. The size field is filled for only some rows; it gives once, few, many or a size class.

clone_size: NA
j_call: TRBJ1-2
v_call: TRBV6-5
d_call: NA
cdr3_aa: CASSPGSGGYTF
cdr3_nt: TGTGCCAGCAGTCCAGGGTCGGGCGGCTACACCTTC

clone_size: NA
j_call: TRBJ2-7
v_call: TRBV28
d_call: NA
cdr3_aa: CASSPPGYEQYF
cdr3_nt: TGTGCCAGCAGTCCCCCGGGGTACGAGCAGTACTTC

clone_size: few
j_call: TRBJ1-5
v_call: TRBV21-1
d_call: NA
cdr3_aa: CASKRDSNSNQPQHF
cdr3_nt: TGTGCCAGCAAGAGGGACAGTAATAGCAATCAGCCCCAGCATTTT

clone_size: few
j_call: TRBJ1-1
v_call: TRBV5-1
d_call: NA
cdr3_aa: CASSLLLGGGPNTEAFF
cdr3_nt: TGCGCCAGCAGCTTGCTTCTCGGTGGGGGCCCGAACACTGAAGCTTTCTTT

clone_size: large
j_call: TRBJ1-5
v_call: TRBV7-9
d_call: NA
cdr3_aa: CASSADSSGQPQHF
cdr3_nt: TGTGCCAGCAGCGCAGACAGTTCTGGTCAGCCCCAGCATTTT

clone_size: large
j_call: TRBJ1-1
v_call: TRBV4-2
d_call: TRBD1
cdr3_aa: CASSQLTGGTEAFF
cdr3_nt: TGTGCCAGCAGCCAATTAACAGGGGGCACTGAAGCTTTCTTT

clone_size: NA
j_call: TRBJ2-1
v_call: TRBV19
d_call: NA
cdr3_aa: CASTPGPSYNEQFF
cdr3_nt: TGTGCCAGTACCCCCGGGCCCTCCTACAATGAGCAGTTCTTC

clone_size: NA
j_call: TRBJ2-7
v_call: TRBV4-2
d_call: NA
cdr3_aa: CASSQEFPGGSYEQYF
cdr3_nt: TGTGCCAGCAGCCAAGAGTTCCCAGGGGGGTCCTACGAGCAGTACTTC

clone_size: NA
j_call: TRBJ2-7
v_call: TRBV6-1
d_call: NA
cdr3_aa: CASSVAGIYEQYF
cdr3_nt: TGTGCCAGCAGTGTGGCAGGGATCTACGAGCAGTACTTC

clone_size: NA
j_call: TRBJ2-7
v_call: TRBV5-6
d_call: NA
cdr3_aa: CASSSRQGAYEQYF
cdr3_nt: TGTGCCAGCAGTTCCCGTCAAGGAGCCTACGAGCAGTACTTC

clone_size: NA
j_call: TRBJ2-2
v_call: TRBV2
d_call: TRBD1
cdr3_aa: CASSGQGTGSGGELFF
cdr3_nt: TGTGCCAGCAGTGGACAGGGAACGGGAAGTGGCGGGGAGCTGTTTTTT

clone_size: NA
j_call: TRBJ1-2
v_call: TRBV19
d_call: NA
cdr3_aa: CASEGYGYTF
cdr3_nt: TGTGCCAGTGAAGGCTATGGCTACACCTTC

clone_size: NA
j_call: TRBJ1-1
v_call: TRBV11-2
d_call: NA
cdr3_aa: CASSLALQMNTEAFF
cdr3_nt: TGTGCCAGCAGCTTAGCCCTCCAGATGAACACTGAAGCTTTCTTT